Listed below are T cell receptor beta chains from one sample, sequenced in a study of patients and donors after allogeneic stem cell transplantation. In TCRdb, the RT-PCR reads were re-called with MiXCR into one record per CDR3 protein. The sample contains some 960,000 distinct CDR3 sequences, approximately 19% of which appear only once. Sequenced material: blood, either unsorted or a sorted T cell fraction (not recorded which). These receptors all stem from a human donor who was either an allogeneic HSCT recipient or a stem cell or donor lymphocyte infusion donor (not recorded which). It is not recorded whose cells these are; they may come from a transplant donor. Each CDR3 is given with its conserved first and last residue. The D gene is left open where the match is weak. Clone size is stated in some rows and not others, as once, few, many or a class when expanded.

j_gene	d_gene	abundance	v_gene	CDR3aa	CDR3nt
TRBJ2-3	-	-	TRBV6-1	CASRLTTISDTQYF	TGTGCCAGCCGCCTGACAACCATTTCAGATACGCAGTATTTT
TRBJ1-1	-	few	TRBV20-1	CSARVGGSTEAFF	TGCAGTGCTAGAGTTGGGGGGAGCACTGAAGCTTTCTTT
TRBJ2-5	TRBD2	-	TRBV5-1	CASSLEVAGGLRETQYF	TGCGCCAGCAGTCTGGAGGTAGCGGGGGGCCTCCGGGAGACCCAGTACTTC
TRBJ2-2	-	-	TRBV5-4	CASSWGPRRGEGELFF	TGTGCCAGCAGCTGGGGCCCCCGCAGGGGCGAAGGGGAGCTGTTTTTT
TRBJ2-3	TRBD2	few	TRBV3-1	CASVDRLATQYF	TGTGCCAGCGTCGACCGACTAGCTACGCAGTATTTT
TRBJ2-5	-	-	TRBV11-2	CASSAHRAQETQYF	TGTGCCAGCAGCGCCCACAGAGCTCAAGAGACCCAGTACTTC
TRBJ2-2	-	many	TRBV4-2	CASSQDRLTGELFF	TGTGCCAGCAGCCAAGATCGGCTCACCGGGGAGCTGTTTTTT
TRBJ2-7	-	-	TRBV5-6	CASSLEAGARGEQYF	TGTGCCAGCAGCTTGGAGGCCGGGGCGCGTGGCGAGCAGTACTTC
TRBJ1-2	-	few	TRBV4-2	CASSPPGLRSVYGYTF	TGTGCCAGCAGCCCCCCCGGGTTGAGATCGGTGTATGGCTACACCTTC
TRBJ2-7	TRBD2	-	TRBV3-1	CASSRRTSGGAYEQYF	TGTGCCAGCAGCCGCAGGACTAGCGGGGGGGCCTACGAGCAGTACTTC
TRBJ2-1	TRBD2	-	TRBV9	CASSVGLAADNEQFF	TGTGCCAGCAGCGTAGGACTAGCTGCCGACAATGAGCAGTTCTTC
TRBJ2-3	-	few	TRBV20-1	CSAKKGGRSADTQYF	TGCAGTGCCAAAAAGGGGGGGCGGTCGGCAGATACGCAGTATTTT
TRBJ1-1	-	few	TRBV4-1	CASSQDPDYGGIGAFF	TGCGCCAGCAGCCAAGATCCGGATTATGGGGGCATTGGAGCTTTCTTT
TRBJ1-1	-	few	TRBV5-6	CASSSTGTAGAFF	TGTGCCAGCAGCTCGACCGGGACGGCAGGAGCTTTCTTT
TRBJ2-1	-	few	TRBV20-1	CSALHRDYNEQFF	TGCAGTGCTCTACACCGGGACTACAATGAGCAGTTCTTC
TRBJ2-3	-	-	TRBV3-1	CASSQFTGPSTDTQYF	TGTGCCAGCAGCCAATTTACAGGCCCTTCCACAGATACGCAGTATTTT
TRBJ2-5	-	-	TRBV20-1	CSARDPGGQTQYF	TGCAGTGCTAGAGATCCCGGCGGGCAGACCCAGTACTTC
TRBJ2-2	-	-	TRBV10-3	CAISGTPHQVSGELFF	TGTGCCATCAGTGGGACTCCCCATCAAGTCTCCGGGGAGCTGTTTTTT
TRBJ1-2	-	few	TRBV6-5	CASSYSQEGVGGYTF	TGTGCCAGCAGTTACTCCCAGGAAGGGGTTGGAGGCTACACCTTC
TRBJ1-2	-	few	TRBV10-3	CAISDKTGKYGYTF	TGTGCCATCAGTGATAAGACAGGAAAATATGGCTACACCTTC
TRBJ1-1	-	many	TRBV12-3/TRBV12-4	CASSLRASHTEAFF	TGTGCCAGCAGTTTAAGGGCGTCTCACACTGAAGCTTTCTTT
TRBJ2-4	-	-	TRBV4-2	CASSLVLVSGLAKNIQYF	TGTGCCAGCAGCCTAGTACTTGTCTCGGGTCTAGCCAAAAACATTCAGTACTTC
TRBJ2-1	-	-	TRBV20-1	CSATRGGPHSEQFF	TGCAGTGCTACTCGGGGCGGCCCCCACAGTGAGCAGTTCTTC
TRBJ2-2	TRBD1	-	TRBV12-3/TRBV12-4	CASRLTGHTGELFF	TGTGCCAGCAGGCTGACAGGGCACACCGGGGAGCTGTTTTTT
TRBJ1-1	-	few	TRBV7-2	CASSLVPTEPAFF	TGTGCCAGCAGCTTAGTCCCGACAGAGCCAGCTTTCTTT
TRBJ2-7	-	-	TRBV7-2	CASSLDTGEVYEQYF	TGTGCCAGCAGCTTAGATACAGGGGAGGTCTACGAGCAGTACTTC
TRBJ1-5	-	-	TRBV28	CASSSGIRGGNQPQHF	TGTGCCAGCAGTTCGGGCATTCGGGGCGGCAATCAGCCCCAGCATTTT